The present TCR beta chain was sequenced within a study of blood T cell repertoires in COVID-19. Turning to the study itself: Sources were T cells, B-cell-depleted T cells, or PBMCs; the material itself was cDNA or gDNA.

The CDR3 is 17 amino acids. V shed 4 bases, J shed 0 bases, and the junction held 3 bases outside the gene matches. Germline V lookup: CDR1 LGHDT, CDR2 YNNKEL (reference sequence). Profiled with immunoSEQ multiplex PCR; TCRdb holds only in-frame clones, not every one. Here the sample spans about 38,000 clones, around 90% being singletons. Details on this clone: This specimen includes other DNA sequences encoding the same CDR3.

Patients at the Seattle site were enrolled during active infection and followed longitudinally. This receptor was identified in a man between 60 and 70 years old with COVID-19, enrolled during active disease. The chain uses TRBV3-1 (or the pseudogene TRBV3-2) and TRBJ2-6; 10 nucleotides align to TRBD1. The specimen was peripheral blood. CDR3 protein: CASSPRTGGSGANVLTF. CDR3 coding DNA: TGTGCCAGCAGCCCCCGGACAGGGGGCTCTGGGGCCAACGTCCTGACTTTC.